The count of the clone carrying this TCR beta chain is one. The antigen is undetermined. The CDR3 covers 14 residues. Germline values: CDR1 MDHEN, CDR2 SYDVKM. The V gene lost 6 bases and the J gene lost 3 bases, with 15 bases spanning the gap. Generated by immunoSEQ multiplex PCR, the TCRdb table keeps only in-frame clones and is missing some. The sample has fewer than 110,000 clones; about 88% are singletons. This specimen comes from a study of T cell responses to AZD1222 COVID-19 vaccine. Study-level results: With two AZD1222 doses given, Spike-specific TCR breadth and depth both rose.

The sequences come from peripheral blood, collected on day 0 of AZD1222 vaccination. This receptor was taken from an adult in good health. The V call is TRBV28, the J call TRBJ2-7; unclear D gene. The CDR3 sequence is CASSLGPPRYEQYF. The CDR3 DNA is TGTGCCAGCAGCCTCGGACCCCCGCGCTACGAGCAGTACTTC.